The clone carrying this T cell receptor beta chain has at least ten counts. Its cognate antigen is unknown. TCRdb re-called the 5' RACE reads through MiXCR, storing one row per CDR3 protein. The data contain more than 200,000 distinct CDR3 sequences, about 3.9% of them singletons. This specimen belongs to a study of T cells after yellow fever vaccination. Study as a whole: Where fractions had low cell numbers, libraries were prepared from them with the SMART-Seq v4 Ultra Low Input RNA kit. Findings of the study overall: The CD4 compartment and the CD8 compartment contained a small share of clonotypes in common.

The source is a man aged 18 to 29 who received the YFV17D yellow fever vaccine. Sequencing was performed on PBMCs, taken 15 days after the yellow fever booster vaccination.

Here the CDR3 DNA reads TGTGCCAGCAGTTTATACCAGGTTGGGACCCAGTACTTC. As protein: CASSLYQVGTQYF. V gene TRBV28 combines with J gene TRBJ2-5; D remains ambiguous. The CDR3 contains 13 residues. Trimming removed 1 base from V and 7 bases from J, with 10 bases in between. In germline, CDR1 is MDHEN, CDR2 SYDVKM.